Included here is one TCR beta chain sequence, with context. This sample is drawn from a study of control samples from healthy donors and cancer patients. The CDR3 is made up of 14 amino acids. Germline CDR1 is SEHNR and CDR2 is FQNEAQ (reference sequence). Trimming shortened V by 7 bases and J by 2 bases, and 15 bases separated the two germline ends. Clones were sequenced by immunoSEQ multiplex PCR, and TCRdb holds only the in-frame ones, with some missing. Among 100,000 to 150,000 clones listed, more than 80% were seen once. V usage is TRBV7-9 and J usage is TRBJ2-7; D may match TRBD1 or TRBD2 (5 bases each). Input material: blood. The receptor's source is a man in his forties in good health. CDR3 protein: CASTPGTETYEQYF. DNA for the CDR3: TGTGCCAGCACCCCGGGGACGGAAACCTACGAGCAGTACTTC. The entire variable domain, with the rest obtained from reference TRBV7-9 and TRBJ2-7, is as follows: DTGVSQNPRHKITKRGQNVTFRCDPISEHNRLYWYRQTLGQGPEFLTYFQNEAQLEKSRLLSDRFSAERPKGSFSTLEIQRTEQGDSAMYLCASTPGTETYEQYFGPGTRLTVT.